The 30 T cell receptor beta chains listed next were all sequenced from one sample in a study of T cell responses to AZD1222 COVID-19 vaccine. The protocol was immunoSEQ multiplex PCR, while the TCRdb copy is restricted to in-frame clones and leaves out a portion. The sample carries roughly 120,000 clones, 80% to 95% recorded once. Sequencing was performed on peripheral blood, taken 28 days after the second dose of the MenACWY control vaccine. These receptors came from an adult who received the MenACWY meningococcal vaccine as a control.

V is TRBV4-1 and J is TRBJ2-1; D is unresolved. The CDR3 contains 15 residues. The ends were cut back, 0 bases at V and 4 bases at J, with 10 bases in the middle. Germline V gene sequence: CDR1 MGHRA, CDR2 YSYEKL. The CDR3 nucleotides read TGCGCCAGCAGCCAAGATCCCCTGGGTTACAATGAGCAGTTCTTC. This codes for CASSQDPLGYNEQFF.

This clone has only one observation. The chain links TRBV30 to TRBJ1-5; weak D call: TRBD1 (6 bases). Trimming cost V 0 bases and J 4 bases, with 22 bases left between them. The CDR3 extends over 18 amino acids. Germline V CDR1 and CDR2: GTSNPN, SVGIG (reference sequence). This CDR3 is CAWSVPTLTGQSNQPQHF. The DNA for the CDR3 is TGTGCCTGGAGTGTACCTACACTTACAGGACAGTCTAATCAGCCCCAGCATTTT.

In DNA, the CDR3 is TGTGCCAGCAGCTTGAGGGGGTACGGCTATGGCTACACCTTC. As protein: CASSLRGYGYGYTF. The J gene is TRBJ1-2, the V gene TRBV5-4, with D possibly matching TRBD1 (6 bases). Trimming left V 1 base short and J 4 bases short, with 11 bases between. CDR1 SGHNT and CDR2 YYREEE come from the germline V gene (reference sequence). CDR3 length equals 14 residues.

The chain joins TRBV5-1 to TRBJ2-7; 11 positions agree with TRBD1. The trim removed 5 bases at V and 1 base at J, leaving 5 bases unmatched. Looked up from germline, CDR1 is SGHRS and CDR2 is YFSETQ. The CDR3 has 15 residues. The CDR3 spells CASRRTGGASYEQYF. CDR3 DNA sequence: TGCGCCAGCAGGCGGACAGGGGGCGCGTCCTACGAGCAGTACTTC.

The chain recombines TRBV5-1 with TRBJ2-7; 9 bases match TRBD1. Per germline, CDR1 SGHRS and CDR2 YFSETQ. The CDR3 totals 14 residues. V dropped 4 bases and J dropped 2; count of bases not matched to a gene: 4. In nucleotides, the CDR3 is TGCGCCAGCAGCCTAGGGACAGGGACCTACGAGCAGTACTTC. It yields the protein CASSLGTGTYEQYF. Based on the CDR3 plus reference TRBV5-1 and TRBJ2-7, the full variable domain is KAGVTQTPRYLIKTRGQQVTLSCSPISGHRSVSWYQQTPGQGLQFLFEYFSETQRNKGNFPGRFSGRQFSNSRSEMNVSTLELGDSALYLCASSLGTGTYEQYFGPGTRLTVT.

V and J are TRBV18 and TRBJ2-6, with D tentatively TRBD1 (6 bases). The CDR3 loop spans 17 amino acids. The germline CDR1 and CDR2 sequences are KGHSH and LQKENI. V dropped 3 bases and J dropped 0 bases, with 12 bases sitting between them. CDR3 sequence: CASSPGTSNSGANVLTF. Here the CDR3 DNA reads TGTGCCAGCTCACCGGGGACATCAAACTCTGGGGCCAACGTCCTGACTTTC. The whole variable domain, filled in from reference TRBV18 and TRBJ2-6, reads NAGVMQNPRHLVRRRGQEARLRCSPMKGHSHVYWYRQLPEEGLKFMVYLQKENIIDESGMPKERFSAEFPKEGPSILRIQQVVRGDSAAYFCASSPGTSNSGANVLTFGAGSRLTVL.

The rearrangement uses TRBV7-9 and TRBJ2-7; D remains unclear. Trimming pared 2 bases from V and 5 bases from J, leaving 7 bases between. This CDR3 is 12 amino acids long. CDR1 and CDR2 from the germline V gene are SEHNR and FQNEAQ (reference sequence). CDR3 DNA sequence: TGTGCCAGCAGCTTAATAAATGACGAGCAGTACTTC. Translation gives CASSLINDEQYF.

This sequence joins TRBV7-2 and TRBJ2-7; no clear D. Germline V lookup: CDR1 SGHTA, CDR2 FQGNSA. The CDR3 extends over 16 amino acids. Trimming removed 2 bases from V and 0 bases from J, with 14 bases in between. The CDR3 DNA follows: TGTGCCAGCAGCTTAAATGGCCGAGGTAGCTCCTACGAGCAGTACTTC. This gives the protein CASSLNGRGSSYEQYF.

V gene TRBV7-3 combines with J gene TRBJ2-1; TRBD2 agrees at 8 bases. The CDR3 length is 15 residues. Germline V CDR1 and CDR2: SGHTA, FQGTGA. V lost 5 bases, J lost 4 bases, and 7 bases stayed unmatched. CDR3 nucleotide sequence: TGTGCCAGCAGCCTATCTAGCGGGTCGTACAATGAGCAGTTCTTC. Translation: CASSLSSGSYNEQFF.

The rearrangement uses TRBV12-3 or TRBV12-4 and TRBJ2-7; D not certain. This CDR3 is built from 13 residues. Trimming shortened V by 3 bases and J by 3 bases, and 9 bases separated the two germline ends. The CDR3 loop reads CASSLGSSYEQYV. The CDR3 DNA is TGTGCCAGCAGTTTGGGCTCTAGCTACGAGCAGTACGTC.

The rearrangement uses TRBV27 and TRBJ1-6; D unclear. The germline gives CDR1 MNHEY, CDR2 SMNVEV (reference sequence). Deletions cut 4 bases from V and 0 bases from J, with 13 bases between. This CDR3 has 17 residues. CDR3 residues: CASSSVRTSSYNSPLHF. CDR3 DNA sequence: TGTGCCAGCAGTTCCGTGCGAACGAGCTCCTATAATTCACCCCTCCACTTT.

The V call is TRBV6-5, the J call TRBJ1-1, with TRBD1 matching 9 bases. The CDR3 covers 15 residues. V lost 2 bases and J lost 4; bases outside the gene matches: 5. The V gene's germline CDR1 is MNHEY and CDR2 SVGAGI. The CDR3 region has the DNA TGTGCCAGCAGTTACGGGACAGGGTTTGGCACTGAAGCTTTCTTT. Its protein product is CASSYGTGFGTEAFF.

The CDR3: CSVKQYLTMKNTEAFF. DNA of the CDR3: TGCAGCGTTAAACAGTACCTCACAATGAAGAACACTGAAGCTTTCTTT. This chain uses TRBV29-1 with TRBJ1-1, with unresolved D. Germline CDR1 SQVTM, CDR2 ANQGSEA. The CDR3 is 16 amino acids. The V end was cut by 5 bases, the J end by 1 base, with 20 bases between.

The chain uses TRBV7-9 and TRBJ2-3; the D is unclear. V dropped 5 bases and J dropped 4 bases, with 13 bases sitting between them. CDR1 and CDR2 (germline): SEHNR, FQNEAQ (reference sequence). This CDR3 contains 14 residues. The CDR3 nucleotides are TGTGCCAGCAGCCCCTCCGTGATGGCAGATACGCAGTATTTT. Residues: CASSPSVMADTQYF.

V usage is TRBV12-3 or TRBV12-4 and J usage is TRBJ2-7; 9 bases fit TRBD1. The CDR3 spans 12 residues. V shed 4 bases, J shed 12 bases, and the junction held 7 bases outside the gene matches. Here the CDR3 reads CASSWGTGYPYF. CDR3 coding DNA: TGTGCCAGCAGTTGGGGGACAGGGTACCCGTACTTC.

The chain recombines TRBV27 with TRBJ1-4; 8 positions agree with TRBD1. There are 18 residues in the CDR3. V was clipped by 5 bases and J by 0 bases; unmatched bases: 11. Germline values: CDR1 MNHEY, CDR2 SMNVEV (reference sequence). In DNA form, the CDR3 reads TGTGCCAGCAGTCAGACGGGACAGGAGCTTGCAACTAATGAAAAACTGTTTTTT. It translates to CASSQTGQELATNEKLFF.

This clone was counted once. The chain links TRBV7-2 to TRBJ2-1, with D possibly TRBD2 on 5 matching bases. The CDR3 consists of 16 residues. Trimming pared 5 bases from V and 9 bases from J, leaving 23 bases between. Germline CDR1 reads SGHTA; CDR2 reads FQGNSA. The CDR3 DNA follows: TGTGCCAGCAGCCCTAGACCTCAGAGCGGCCGGCGTGAGCAGTTCTTC. Encoded protein: CASSPRPQSGRREQFF.

V usage is TRBV19 and J usage is TRBJ2-2; 9 bases are shared with TRBD2. Germline-derived CDR1 and CDR2 are LNHDA and SQIVND (reference sequence). Losses at the gene ends were 1 base for V and 6 bases for J; bases not matched to a gene: 9. This CDR3 has 17 amino acids. The CDR3 loop reads CASSIVSGSGGAGELFF. Written as DNA, the CDR3 is TGTGCCAGTAGTATAGTTAGCGGGAGCGGGGGTGCCGGGGAGCTGTTTTTT.

V gene TRBV28 combines with J gene TRBJ2-4; weak D call: TRBD1 (5 bases). CDR1 is MDHEN and CDR2 is SYDVKM in the germline V gene. V lost 3 bases and J lost 0, with 9 bases in between. The CDR3 length is 15 residues. The CDR3 spells CASSFPQGAKNIQYF. The CDR3 DNA reads as TGTGCCAGCAGTTTTCCTCAGGGAGCCAAAAACATTCAGTACTTC.

This clone was counted once. This chain's CDR3 is CASSDEGTNYGYTF. In DNA form, the CDR3 reads TGTGCCAGCAGTGATGAGGGGACTAACTATGGCTACACCTTC. The chain employs TRBV2 and TRBJ1-2; tentatively, D is TRBD1 (5 bases). With 3 bases removed from V and 0 bases from J, the gap between germline ends came to 8 bases. Germline V gives CDR1 SNHLY, CDR2 FYNNEI. The CDR3 spans 14 residues.

The chain couples TRBV4-3 to TRBJ2-4; D is undetermined. The CDR3 covers 16 residues. Germline V CDR1 and CDR2: LGHNA, YSLEER. The V end was cut by 0 bases, the J end by 1 base, with 10 bases between. The CDR3 sequence is CASSQELGQAKNIQYF. CDR3 coding DNA: TGCGCCAGCAGCCAAGAACTGGGCCAGGCCAAAAACATTCAGTACTTC.

The rearrangement uses TRBV7-2 and TRBJ2-5; D may match TRBD1 or TRBD2 (5 bases each). Deletions cut 5 bases from V and 2 bases from J, with 15 bases between. The CDR3 is 15 amino acids. CDR1 and CDR2 (germline): SGHTA, FQGNSA. In DNA form, the CDR3 reads TGTGCCAGCAGCCAACCGAGGGGCGGGCAAGAGACCCAGTACTTC. Protein sequence: CASSQPRGGQETQYF.

V gene TRBV6-2 or TRBV6-3 combines with J gene TRBJ2-2; possible D gene TRBD2, 5 bases. The length of the CDR3 is 13 residues. Germline V gives CDR1 MNHEY, CDR2 SVGEGT. Trimming took off 6 bases at V and 3 bases at J, with 8 bases between the two ends. The CDR3 spells CASSLRDTGELFF. The CDR3 nucleotides are TGTGCCAGCAGCTTGCGGGACACCGGGGAGCTGTTTTTT.

This sequence joins TRBV28 and TRBJ2-5, with 10 bases identical to TRBD2. Germline trimming cut 2 bases from V and 7 bases from J; bases unmatched to any gene: 7. Germline V gives CDR1 MDHEN, CDR2 SYDVKM. The CDR3 consists of 15 residues. The CDR3 DNA is TGTGCCAGCAGTTTAAGGGGGACTAGCGATGGGACCCAGTACTTC. The encoded protein is CASSLRGTSDGTQYF.

This clone was recorded a few times. The rearrangement joins TRBV4-1 to TRBJ2-7, with 7 bases aligning to TRBD2. Germline CDR1 MGHRA, CDR2 YSYEKL. V shed 4 bases and J 5 bases; nucleotides not matched to a gene: 17. The CDR3 is made up of 17 amino acids. As DNA, the CDR3 is TGCGCCAGCAGCCGAATCGGCCTGGGCGGGAGTGCCCACGAGCAGTACTTC. This encodes CASSRIGLGGSAHEQYF.

The J gene is TRBJ2-5, the V gene TRBV5-1; 8 nucleotides agree with TRBD1. The length of the CDR3 is 14 residues. J was trimmed by 4 bases and V by 4 bases; bases with no gene match: 6. Germline loops: CDR1 SGHRS, CDR2 YFSETQ. CDR3 in amino acids: CASSGGRGRETQYF. CDR3 sequence (DNA): TGCGCCAGCAGCGGGGGCAGGGGGCGAGAGACCCAGTACTTC.

The CDR3 loop is CASSLDSLAGGLSIQYF. CDR3 nucleotides: TGTGCCAGCAGCTTAGATAGTCTAGCGGGGGGACTCAGCATTCAGTACTTC. J is TRBJ2-4 and V is TRBV11-3, with 11 bases that match TRBD2. CDR3 length: 17 residues. The junction had 10 bases not matched to a gene; V was cut back by 0 bases and J by 9 bases. CDR1 and CDR2 from the germline V gene are SGHNT and YENEEA.

The V call is TRBV9, the J call TRBJ1-4; D is uncertain. The V and J ends lost 0 bases and 6 bases respectively, with 12 bases between them. The V gene's germline CDR1 is SGDLS and CDR2 YYNGEE. The CDR3 sequence is 15 residues long. Here the CDR3 reads CASSVENGLHEKLFF. As DNA, the CDR3 is TGTGCCAGCAGCGTAGAAAACGGCCTTCATGAAAAACTGTTTTTT.

The chain employs TRBV6-5 and TRBJ1-2; tentative D call: TRBD1 (5 bases). V was trimmed by 6 bases and J by 7 bases, leaving 15 bases between them. Germline V lookup: CDR1 MNHEY, CDR2 SVGAGI. This CDR3 is built from 13 residues. The CDR3 DNA reads TGTGCCAGCAGCCTCGGGCAGGGCTCTGGCTACACCTTC. Its protein product is CASSLGQGSGYTF.

This clone has only one observation. The chain has TRBV11-3 and TRBJ2-1, with D unclear. Trimming left V 4 bases short and J 7 bases short, with 14 bases between. Germline CDR1 and CDR2: SGHNT and YENEEA. This CDR3 has 14 amino acids. DNA for the CDR3: TGTGCCAGCAGCTCCAACCTAGTAATGAATGAGCAGTTCTTC. Its translation: CASSSNLVMNEQFF.